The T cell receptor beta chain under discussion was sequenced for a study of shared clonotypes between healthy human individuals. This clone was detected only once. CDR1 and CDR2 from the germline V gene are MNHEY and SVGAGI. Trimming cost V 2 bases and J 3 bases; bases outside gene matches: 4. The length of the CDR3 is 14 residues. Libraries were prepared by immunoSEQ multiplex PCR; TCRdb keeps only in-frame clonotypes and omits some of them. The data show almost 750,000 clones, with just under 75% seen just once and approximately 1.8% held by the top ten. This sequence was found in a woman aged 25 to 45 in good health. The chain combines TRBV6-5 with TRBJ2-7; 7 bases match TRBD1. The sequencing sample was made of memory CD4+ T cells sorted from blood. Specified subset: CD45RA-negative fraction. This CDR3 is CASSYRTGHYEQYF. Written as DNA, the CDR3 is TGTGCCAGCAGTTACCGGACAGGCCACTACGAGCAGTACTTC.